These T cell receptor beta chains were read from a single sample in a study of siplizumab effects on memory and regulatory T cells. Sequencing was performed with immunoSEQ multiplex PCR; in TCRdb, only in-frame clones are kept and a portion is missing. The data show some 100,000 clones, 90% to 95% seen once. The sequencing input was Tregs sorted from blood. The receptor source for this set is a human donor in good health. Each CDR3 is given with its conserved first and last residue. A D gene is named only where the DNA matches it firmly. Clone size is stated in some rows and not others, as once, few, many or a class when expanded.

D,V,size,J,CDR3,DNA
TRBD1,TRBV10-3,NA,TRBJ2-4,CAISESGTVLAKNIQYF,TGTGCCATCAGTGAGTCAGGGACAGTTCTAGCCAAAAACATTCAGTACTTC
TRBD2,TRBV19,NA,TRBJ2-1,CASMGKTSGRSYEQFF,TGTGCCTCAATGGGGAAGACTAGCGGGAGGTCGTATGAGCAGTTCTTC
NA,TRBV2,once,TRBJ2-7,CASQFTEVIREQYF,TGTGCCAGCCAATTTACCGAGGTTATCCGCGAGCAGTACTTC
NA,TRBV9,NA,TRBJ2-1,CASSVGGFRDRYNEQFF,TGTGCCAGCAGCGTGGGGGGGTTCCGCGACAGGTACAATGAGCAGTTCTTC
NA,TRBV18,NA,TRBJ1-1,CASSPTRVAEAFF,TGTGCCAGCTCACCGACGAGAGTCGCTGAAGCTTTCTTT
TRBD1,TRBV9,NA,TRBJ2-1,CASSVGWGQGYNEQFF,TGTGCCAGCAGCGTAGGGTGGGGACAGGGGTACAATGAGCAGTTCTTC
NA,TRBV6-5,NA,TRBJ2-7,CASSPPGRYYEQYF,TGTGCCAGCAGTCCACCGGGACGCTACTACGAGCAGTACTTC
TRBD2,TRBV4-1,NA,TRBJ2-7,CASSQSRKGGPGYEQYF,TGCGCCAGTAGCCAATCAAGGAAGGGAGGGCCTGGTTACGAGCAGTACTTC
NA,TRBV10-3,NA,TRBJ2-7,CAISESSYEQYF,TGTGCCATCAGTGAGTCGAGCTACGAGCAGTACTTC
TRBD1,TRBV9,NA,TRBJ2-5,CASSPRQGETQYF,TGTGCCAGCAGCCCTAGACAGGGGGAGACCCAGTACTTC
NA,TRBV5-1,NA,TRBJ1-2,CASSLHQGLYGYTF,TGCGCCAGCAGCTTGCACCAGGGCCTCTATGGCTACACCTTC
NA,TRBV27,NA,TRBJ1-6,CASSFTYNSPLHF,TGTGCCAGCAGTTTTACCTATAATTCACCCCTCCACTTT
NA,TRBV19,NA,TRBJ1-4,CASKNPVNEKLFF,TGTGCCAGTAAGAACCCTGTCAATGAAAAACTGTTTTTT
NA,TRBV28,NA,TRBJ1-2,CASCRLELGGNYGYTF,TGTGCCAGCTGCCGCCTGGAACTAGGGGGGAACTATGGCTACACCTTC
TRBD1,TRBV5-4,NA,TRBJ1-2,CASSLRTGTSQLNYGYTF,TGTGCCAGCAGCTTGAGGACAGGGACCTCCCAACTGAACTATGGCTACACCTTC
NA,TRBV5-6,NA,TRBJ2-7,CASSLNFRGDYYYEQYF,TGTGCCAGCAGCTTAAATTTTAGGGGGGACTACTACTACGAGCAGTACTTC
TRBD1,TRBV6-6,once,TRBJ2-7,CASSNHPGQGDEQYF,TGTGCCAGCAGCAACCACCCGGGACAGGGAGACGAGCAGTACTTC
NA,TRBV29-1,once,TRBJ2-3,CSVSDLTDTQYF,TGCAGCGTCTCCGATCTGACAGATACGCAGTATTTT
TRBD1,TRBV12-5,NA,TRBJ1-2,CASGLVIGQGASYGYTF,TGTGCTAGTGGTTTGGTTATCGGACAGGGAGCATCCTATGGCTACACCTTC
NA,TRBV6-1,NA,TRBJ2-7,CASSRLYDFTYEQYF,TGTGCCAGCAGCCGCCTTTACGACTTTACCTACGAGCAGTACTTC
NA,TRBV2,once,TRBJ1-2,CASRGRHRNFYGYTF,TGTGCCAGCAGGGGGAGACACAGGAATTTCTATGGCTACACCTTC
NA,TRBV5-1,NA,TRBJ2-1,CASSTYRVNEQFF,TGCGCCAGCAGCACGTACAGGGTCAATGAGCAGTTCTTC
TRBD1,TRBV7-2,NA,TRBJ1-3,CASSRDNRGRIGGNTIYF,TGTGCCAGCAGCCGAGATAACAGGGGGCGAATAGGTGGAAACACCATATATTTT
NA,TRBV7-8,NA,TRBJ1-2,CASSLGWVAGYTF,TGTGCCAGCAGCTTAGGGTGGGTTGCTGGCTACACCTTC
TRBD2,TRBV7-9,NA,TRBJ2-3,CASSPGTSLSDTQYF,TGTGCCAGCAGCCCTGGGACTAGTTTATCAGATACGCAGTATTTT
NA,TRBV28,NA,TRBJ1-2,CASRFYGTNYGYTF,TGTGCCAGCAGATTTTACGGGACAAACTATGGCTACACCTTC
NA,TRBV19,few,TRBJ1-5,CATEGGYSNQPQHF,TGTGCCACCGAAGGGGGGTATAGCAATCAGCCCCAGCATTTT
NA,TRBV6-5,NA,TRBJ1-2,CASRRRGESGYTF,TGTGCCAGCAGACGCCGGGGGGAGTCTGGCTACACCTTC
NA,TRBV19,NA,TRBJ2-7,CASSMRGSYEQYF,TGTGCCAGTAGTATGAGGGGATCCTACGAGCAGTACTTC
TRBD1,TRBV29-1,NA,TRBJ1-2,CSVLQGFGYGYTF,TGCAGCGTGTTACAGGGGTTCGGCTATGGCTACACCTTC
TRBD2,TRBV5-6,once,TRBJ2-3,CASTRLAGGVTDTQYF,TGTGCCAGCACGCGGCTAGCGGGAGGGGTCACAGATACGCAGTATTTT
TRBD1,TRBV11-2,NA,TRBJ2-6,CASSQQGFSGANVLTF,TGTGCCAGCAGCCAACAGGGGTTCTCTGGGGCCAACGTCCTGACTTTC
TRBD2,TRBV7-2,NA,TRBJ2-1,CASSLLGLASGEQFF,TGTGCCAGCAGCTTACTGGGACTAGCCTCTGGAGAGCAGTTCTTC
NA,TRBV25-1,NA,TRBJ1-5,CASSPQGYNQPQHF,TGTGCCAGCAGTCCTCAGGGGTACAATCAGCCCCAGCATTTT
NA,TRBV14,once,TRBJ2-5,CASSRSWQETQYF,TGTGCCAGCAGCCGGTCATGGCAAGAGACCCAGTACTTC
TRBD2,TRBV28,NA,TRBJ2-5,CASSTGLAGVSGRETQYF,TGTGCCAGCAGTACCGGACTAGCGGGAGTATCTGGTCGGGAGACCCAGTACTTC
TRBD1,TRBV28,NA,TRBJ1-2,CASRTTGKGYTF,TGTGCCAGCAGGACGACAGGGAAGGGCTACACCTTC
TRBD2,TRBV6-4,NA,TRBJ2-3,CASSERAGGTDTQYF,TGTGCCAGCAGTGAACGAGCGGGAGGCACAGATACGCAGTATTTT
NA,TRBV18,NA,TRBJ1-1,CASSPIGRGSNTEAFF,TGTGCCAGCTCACCGATAGGAAGGGGATCGAACACTGAAGCTTTCTTT
TRBD2,TRBV27,NA,TRBJ2-7,CASSYMWGGISSYEQYF,TGTGCCAGCAGTTACATGTGGGGGGGGATCAGCTCCTACGAGCAGTACTTC
NA,TRBV5-1,NA,TRBJ2-4,CASSLVVTADIQYF,TGCGCCAGCAGCTTGGTCGTGACGGCGGACATTCAGTACTTC
NA,TRBV15,NA,TRBJ1-5,CATSRRARSIAPQHF,TGTGCCACCAGCAGACGGGCCCGTTCTATAGCCCCCCAGCATTTT
TRBD1,TRBV5-1,NA,TRBJ2-6,CASSLKRTGVYSGANVLTF,TGCGCCAGCAGCCTAAAACGGACAGGGGTTTACTCTGGGGCCAACGTCCTGACTTTC
NA,TRBV7-2,NA,TRBJ1-4,CASSLTGEKLFF,TGTGCCAGCAGCTTGACAGGTGAAAAACTGTTTTTT
NA,TRBV18,NA,TRBJ2-1,CASSRAGQYNEQFF,TGTGCCAGCTCACGTGCAGGGCAGTACAATGAGCAGTTCTTC
NA,TRBV7-2,NA,TRBJ2-1,CASSLGLAYNEQFF,TGTGCCAGCAGCTTAGGACTAGCCTACAATGAGCAGTTCTTC
NA,TRBV14,once,TRBJ2-5,CASSQGPDRGTQYF,TGTGCCAGCAGCCAAGGCCCCGATCGGGGGACCCAGTACTTC
NA,TRBV5-1,NA,TRBJ1-3,CASSESSGSGNTIYF,TGCGCCAGCAGCGAGTCGTCAGGCTCTGGAAACACCATATATTTT
NA,TRBV2,NA,TRBJ1-2,CASSARRGTF,TGTGCCAGCTCGGCGCGCCGGGGGACCTTC
TRBD1,TRBV2,few,TRBJ2-7,CASSEGTGSYEQYF,TGTGCCAGCAGTGAAGGGACAGGGTCCTACGAGCAGTACTTC
TRBD2,TRBV6-4,NA,TRBJ2-7,CASSLRAGNTYEQYF,TGTGCCAGCAGTCTTCGAGCGGGGAACACCTACGAGCAGTACTTC
NA,TRBV28,NA,TRBJ2-7,CASSTGTSLNEQYF,TGTGCCAGCAGTACCGGGACCAGTTTAAACGAGCAGTACTTC
TRBD1,TRBV27,NA,TRBJ2-7,CASSFDRRQGAAEQYF,TGTGCCAGCAGTTTCGACCGAAGACAGGGGGCCGCCGAGCAGTACTTC
NA,TRBV9,NA,TRBJ2-2,CASSVVDLFDGVPTGELFF,TGTGCCAGCAGCGTAGTTGACCTGTTTGATGGGGTACCAACCGGGGAGCTGTTTTTT
NA,TRBV30,few,TRBJ2-1,CAWSVGSLPNEQFF,TGTGCCTGGAGTGTCGGTAGCTTACCCAATGAGCAGTTCTTC